This is a list of T cell receptor beta chains from one sample in a study of T cell changes during pregnancy in multiple sclerosis. TCRdb's table, derived via immunoSEQ multiplex PCR, lists solely in-frame clones and lacks some. The sample shows 57,000 or so clones, 90% of them seen only once. The specimen comprised peripheral blood, sampled in the third trimester of pregnancy. The receptors come from a female donor in good health, enrolled as a control in a pregnancy study. Both conserved end residues are part of each CDR3. D genes are given only for firm matches. Size is stated for part of the rows, as once, few or many counts, or as a class when the clone is expanded.

d_call,j_call,v_call,clone_size,cdr3_nt,cdr3_aa
TRBD1,TRBJ1-4,TRBV5-4,once,TGTGCCAGCAGCCCGGAGGGGGCGAAGACTAATGAAAAACTGTTTTTT,CASSPEGAKTNEKLFF
NA,TRBJ1-1,TRBV30,NA,TGTGCCTGGAGGTCGCCCAGGGGTCTGAACACTGAAGCTTTCTTT,CAWRSPRGLNTEAFF
NA,TRBJ1-5,TRBV4-1,once,TGCGCCAGCAGCCAAGCCCTTTATCAGCCCCAGCATTTT,CASSQALYQPQHF
NA,TRBJ1-3,TRBV6-1,NA,TGTGCCAGCAGTGAAGGATCTACAGGGACCATATATTTT,CASSEGSTGTIYF
TRBD1,TRBJ1-1,TRBV5-4,NA,TGTGCCAGCAGCCTCTTTGACAGGGATCACACTGAAGCTTTCTTT,CASSLFDRDHTEAFF
TRBD1,TRBJ1-1,TRBV4-1,NA,TGCGCCAGCAGCCCATGGGAGCCGGGACAGGGGAGAGCTGAAGCTTTCTTT,CASSPWEPGQGRAEAFF
NA,TRBJ1-2,TRBV5-4,NA,TGTGCCAGCAGCTCCCCCGGGTACGGCTACACCTTC,CASSSPGYGYTF
NA,TRBJ2-2,TRBV19,NA,TGTGCCAGTAGTATTAGTGTCACCGGGGAGCTGTTTTTT,CASSISVTGELFF
NA,TRBJ2-7,TRBV21-1,NA,TGTGCCAGCAGCAAACCCCCCTGGCGGGAACCCCTCGCAAAGTACTTC,CASSKPPWREPLAKYF
NA,TRBJ2-7,TRBV2,NA,TGTGCCAGCTTACGGGGGATAAGCTCCTACGAGCAGCACTTC,CASLRGISSYEQHF
NA,TRBJ2-7,TRBV7-2,NA,TGTGCCAGCAGCTTCATCTCCTACGAGCAGTACTTC,CASSFISYEQYF
NA,TRBJ1-5,TRBV4-3,NA,TGCGCCAGCAGCCAAGACAGGGGTAATCAGCCCCAGCATTTT,CASSQDRGNQPQHF
NA,TRBJ1-5,TRBV2,NA,TGTGCCAGCAGTGAAGGGGGTGTGGGGCTCCTGGGCGGCAATCAGCCCCAGCATTTT,CASSEGGVGLLGGNQPQHF
NA,TRBJ2-7,TRBV16,NA,TGTGCCAGCAGCCAATCTATCCACGAGCAGTACTTC,CASSQSIHEQYF
NA,TRBJ2-3,TRBV2,NA,TGTGCCAGCAGGCTAAGGGACTTCAGCACAGATACGCAGTATTTT,CASRLRDFSTDTQYF
NA,TRBJ1-5,TRBV11-2,NA,TGTGCCAGCAGCTTAGATGGAGGGGATCAGCCCCAGCATTTT,CASSLDGGDQPQHF
NA,TRBJ1-1,TRBV14,few,TGTGCCAGCAGCCACGACAGCTATGAAGCTTTCTTT,CASSHDSYEAFF
NA,TRBJ2-2,TRBV19,few,TGTGCCAGTACCCAGGGCCCTGACACCGGGGAGCTGTTTTTT,CASTQGPDTGELFF
NA,TRBJ2-1,TRBV5-1,NA,TGCGCCAGCAGCTTGGCCACGAGCAATCTGGAGTTCTTC,CASSLATSNLEFF
TRBD1,TRBJ2-7,TRBV11-2,once,TGTGCCAGCAGCCTCGGACAGGGGTTTAACGAGCAGTACTTC,CASSLGQGFNEQYF
NA,TRBJ2-7,TRBV18,NA,TGTGCCAGCTCACCAGGGGGACTGACTGAGCAGTACTTC,CASSPGGLTEQYF
NA,TRBJ1-3,TRBV27,NA,TGTGCCAGCAGTACCCAGATGGAGGCTGGAAACACCATATATTTT,CASSTQMEAGNTIYF
NA,TRBJ1-2,TRBV15,NA,TGTGCCACCAGGGGCCGCCACCCTAACTATGGCTACACCTTC,CATRGRHPNYGYTF
TRBD2,TRBJ2-1,TRBV9,NA,TGTGCCAGCAGCGTAGACGCTAGCGGTCCCAATGAGCAGTTCTTC,CASSVDASGPNEQFF
NA,TRBJ2-7,TRBV18,NA,TGTGCCAGCTCACCTGACGTACAGCCAGGGAACGAGCAGTACTTC,CASSPDVQPGNEQYF
TRBD1,TRBJ2-5,TRBV19,NA,TGTGCCAGTAGTACCGGGACAGGGGGGAGAGAGACCCAGTACTTC,CASSTGTGGRETQYF
TRBD1,TRBJ1-3,TRBV11-3,once,TGTGCCAGCAGCTTATTAACCGGGACAGGGTACGGAAACACCATATATTTT,CASSLLTGTGYGNTIYF
TRBD1,TRBJ1-1,TRBV15,NA,TGTGCCACCAGCAGAGTAAGGGGCCGGACAGGTGAAGCTTTCTTT,CATSRVRGRTGEAFF
TRBD2,TRBJ2-5,TRBV5-4,NA,TGTGCCAGCAGCTACGGACTAGCGGGCAACCAAGAGACCCAGTACTTC,CASSYGLAGNQETQYF
TRBD1,TRBJ2-7,TRBV30,NA,TGTGCCTCAGAGACAGGGGGCAACGACGAGCAGTACTTC,CASETGGNDEQYF
TRBD1,TRBJ1-5,TRBV30,NA,TGTGCCTGGAGTGTACTAGGGCAGGGGGCCCAGCATTTT,CAWSVLGQGAQHF